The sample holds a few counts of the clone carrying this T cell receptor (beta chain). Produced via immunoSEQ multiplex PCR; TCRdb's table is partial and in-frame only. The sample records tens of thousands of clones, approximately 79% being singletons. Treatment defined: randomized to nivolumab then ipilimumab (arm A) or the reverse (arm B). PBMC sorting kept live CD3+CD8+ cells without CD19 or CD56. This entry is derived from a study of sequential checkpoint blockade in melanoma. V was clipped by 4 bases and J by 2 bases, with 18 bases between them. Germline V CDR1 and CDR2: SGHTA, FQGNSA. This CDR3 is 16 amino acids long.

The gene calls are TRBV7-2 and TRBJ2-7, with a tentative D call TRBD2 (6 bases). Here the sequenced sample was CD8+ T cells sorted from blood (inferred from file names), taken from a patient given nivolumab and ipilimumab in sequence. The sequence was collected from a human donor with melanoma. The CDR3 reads CASSYLAKTSAYEQYF. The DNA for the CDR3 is TGTGCCAGCAGCTACCTAGCGAAAACATCGGCCTACGAGCAGTACTTC.